This is a list of T cell receptor beta chains from one sample in a study of beta chain features in type 1 diabetes. The repertoire was sequenced with immunoSEQ multiplex PCR; TCRdb's copy has only in-frame clones and lacks some. The table has around 450,000 clones, about an eighth seen once. The sequenced material came from naive CD4+ T cells from blood. Receptors were obtained from a woman between 18 and 30 years old in good health. CDR3s include the opening cysteine and the closing phenylalanine or tryptophan. A D gene is named only where the DNA matches it firmly. Not all rows give a size; the values are once, few, many and, for expanded clones, a class.

TRBV23-1	few	TRBD1	TRBJ2-5	TGCGCCAGCAGTCACGGCAGGGGGCGAGGAGAGACCCAGTACTTC	CASSHGRGRGETQYF
TRBV19	few	-	TRBJ2-1	TGTGCCAGTAGGCCCGGGACCCTTGCCTACAATGAGCAGTTCTTC	CASRPGTLAYNEQFF
TRBV2	-	-	TRBJ1-2	TGTGCCACCCGGGACGGCCGCTATGGCTACACCTTC	CATRDGRYGYTF
TRBV7-9	few	-	TRBJ2-7	TGTGCCAGCAGCTCGGGACGGACCTCCTACGAGCAGTACTTC	CASSSGRTSYEQYF
TRBV14	-	-	TRBJ1-1	TGTGCCAGCAGCCGGGCGGCCTACACTGAAGCTTTCTTT	CASSRAAYTEAFF
TRBV4-1	-	-	TRBJ1-1	TGCGCCAGCAGCCAACCGGGAGTCCTAGAAGCTTTCTTT	CASSQPGVLEAFF
TRBV5-6	-	TRBD1	TRBJ1-4	TGTGCCAGCAGCTCGGGACAGGGGTACGAAAAACTGTTTTTT	CASSSGQGYEKLFF
TRBV30	-	-	TRBJ2-7	TGTGCCTGGATGCGGGACAGCTCCTACGAGCAGTACTTC	CAWMRDSSYEQYF
TRBV29-1	-	-	TRBJ2-7	TGCAGCGCCCAGAGGGGTCTCGAGCAGTACTTC	CSAQRGLEQYF
TRBV9	-	-	TRBJ2-1	TGTGCCAGCAGCGTATCGGGGACGAGCTCCTACAATGAGCAGTTCTTC	CASSVSGTSSYNEQFF
TRBV5-4	-	-	TRBJ1-5	TGTGCCAGCAGCTTGTGGCCGGGGGAGGATCAGCCCCAGCATTTT	CASSLWPGEDQPQHF
TRBV27	-	-	TRBJ1-1	TGTGCCAGCAGTTCCTTTGGGGGCACTGAAGCTTTCTTT	CASSSFGGTEAFF
TRBV7-9	few	-	TRBJ1-2	TGTGCCAGCAGCTTAGACTACAGGGGCTACACCTTC	CASSLDYRGYTF
TRBV7-2	-	TRBD2	TRBJ2-4	TGTGCCAGCAGCATTGCTAGCGGGGGTATTCAGTACTTC	CASSIASGGIQYF
TRBV7-2	-	-	TRBJ1-1	TGTGCCAGCAGCTACGGTCGGGACACTGAAGCTTTCTTT	CASSYGRDTEAFF
TRBV27	few	-	TRBJ2-7	TGTGCCAGCAATGCCCCGGGACTCCCGCCCTACGAGCAGTACTTC	CASNAPGLPPYEQYF
TRBV5-1	few	-	TRBJ2-5	TGCGCCAGCAGCGGGACGCCTCAAGAGACCCAGTACTTC	CASSGTPQETQYF
TRBV30	few	-	TRBJ2-2	TGTGCCTGGAGTGTACTCGTAGGGTCCCCGAGCACCGGGGAGCTGTTTTTT	CAWSVLVGSPSTGELFF
TRBV5-1	-	-	TRBJ2-7	TGCGCCAGCAGCTTGAGGCCAGCAGGGACCTACGAGCAGTACTTC	CASSLRPAGTYEQYF
TRBV7-2	-	TRBD2	TRBJ2-7	TGTGCCAGCAGCTTAGGACTAGCGTGGGAGCAGTACTTC	CASSLGLAWEQYF
TRBV2	-	-	TRBJ1-2	TGTGCCAGCAGTGAAGAAAGTTATGGCTACACCTTC	CASSEESYGYTF
TRBV5-4	-	-	TRBJ1-6	TGTGCCAGCAGCTTGGCCGGAGGGGGTGCAGGATCACCCCTCCACTTT	CASSLAGGGAGSPLHF
TRBV16	few	-	TRBJ2-1	TGTGCCAGCAGCCAATTCGCTGGTTTGGGCTCCCTCGAGCAGTTCTTC	CASSQFAGLGSLEQFF
TRBV4-2	few	-	TRBJ1-6	TGTGCCAGCAGCCAGACTGCTTCATCGACAAACTCACCCCTCCACTTT	CASSQTASSTNSPLHF
TRBV5-4	few	TRBD2	TRBJ2-1	TGTGCCAGCAGCTTGCTTAGCGGGAAGGGGTACAATGAGCAGTTCTTC	CASSLLSGKGYNEQFF
TRBV9	few	-	TRBJ1-3	TGTGCCAGCAGCGTAGCTCCGCGGGCAGGCCCAGCCTTCTCTGGAAACACCATATATTTT	CASSVAPRAGPAFSGNTIYF
TRBV23-1	few	-	TRBJ2-1	TGCGCCAGCAGGAACAGGAGAACCTACAATGAGCAGTTCTTC	CASRNRRTYNEQFF
TRBV5-1	-	TRBD1	TRBJ1-6	TGCGCCAGCAGCTCGGGGACAGGACGTTCACCCCTCCACTTT	CASSSGTGRSPLHF
TRBV7-2	-	-	TRBJ1-3	TGTGCCAGCAGCTTAACAGGGACGGGAAACACCATATATTTT	CASSLTGTGNTIYF
TRBV10-3	few	-	TRBJ2-6	TGTGCCATCAGTGGGACAGATTCCCTGGCTGGGGCCAACGTCCTGACTTTC	CAISGTDSLAGANVLTF
TRBV29-1	-	-	TRBJ2-1	TGCAGCGTTGGACACAACAGGGACAATGAGCAGTTCTTC	CSVGHNRDNEQFF
TRBV11-1	-	TRBD1	TRBJ2-7	TGTGCCAGCAGCAGATCGACAGGGTCCTACGAGCAGTACTTC	CASSRSTGSYEQYF
TRBV5-4	few	-	TRBJ2-1	TGTGCCAGCAGCAGCCCAAAGCGGAAGACGTACAATGAGCAGTTCTTC	CASSSPKRKTYNEQFF
TRBV4-1	few	TRBD1	TRBJ2-1	TGCGCCAGCAGCCAAAGGACAGGGATGGGCAATGAGCAGTTCTTC	CASSQRTGMGNEQFF
TRBV4-1	few	-	TRBJ2-5	TGCGCCAGCAGCCAGCCTATGTGGGGACCTCACCAAGAGACCCAGTACTTC	CASSQPMWGPHQETQYF
TRBV6-5	-	-	TRBJ2-6	TGTGCCAGCAGTCCGGAAGGTGGGGCCAACGTCCTGACTTTC	CASSPEGGANVLTF
TRBV2	-	-	TRBJ1-5	TGTGCCAGCACTAGGGACGGACTCAATCAGCCCCAGCATTTT	CASTRDGLNQPQHF
TRBV4-2	few	-	TRBJ2-5	TGTGCCAGCAGCCGCCGACTAACTCGGGAGACCCAGTACTTC	CASSRRLTRETQYF
TRBV7-9	-	-	TRBJ2-5	TGTGCCAGCAGCTTTCTGGTCGAGACCCAGTACTTC	CASSFLVETQYF
TRBV18	-	-	TRBJ2-5	TGTGCCAGCTCCGGGTCCGGAGGGTTGGAGACCCAGTACTTC	CASSGSGGLETQYF
TRBV7-7	-	-	TRBJ2-2	TGTGCCAGCGGACCCCCAGGCGGGACCGGGGAGCTGTTTTTT	CASGPPGGTGELFF
TRBV7-8	-	TRBD1	TRBJ1-1	TGTGCCAGCAGCACCTGGACAGGGCTGACGGCGAACACTGAAGCTTTCTTT	CASSTWTGLTANTEAFF
TRBV28	-	TRBD1	TRBJ1-6	TGTGCCAGCAGTCCCAGGACAGGAAACAGGACCCTCCACTTT	CASSPRTGNRTLHF